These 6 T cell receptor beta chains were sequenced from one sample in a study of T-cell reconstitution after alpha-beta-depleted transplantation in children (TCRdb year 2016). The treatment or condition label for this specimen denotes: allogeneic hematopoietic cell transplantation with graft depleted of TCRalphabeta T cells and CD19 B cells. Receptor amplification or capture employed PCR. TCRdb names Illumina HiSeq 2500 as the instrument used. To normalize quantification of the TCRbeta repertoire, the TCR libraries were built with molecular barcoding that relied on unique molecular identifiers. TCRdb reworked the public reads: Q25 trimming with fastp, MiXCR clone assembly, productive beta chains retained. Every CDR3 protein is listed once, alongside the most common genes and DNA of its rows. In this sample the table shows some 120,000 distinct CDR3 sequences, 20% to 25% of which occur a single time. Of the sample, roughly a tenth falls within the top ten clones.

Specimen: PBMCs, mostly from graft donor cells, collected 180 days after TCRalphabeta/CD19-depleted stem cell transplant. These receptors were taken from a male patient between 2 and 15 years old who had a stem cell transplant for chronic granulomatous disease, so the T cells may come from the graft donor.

The chain's CDR3 is CSVALQGYRGGNEQFF. DNA for the CDR3: TGCAGCGTTGCGCTGCAGGGGTACCGGGGAGGCAATGAGCAGTTCTTC. V is TRBV29-1 and J is TRBJ2-1; D is perhaps TRBD1 or TRBD2 (6 bases each). V lost 4 bases and J lost 6, with 22 bases in between. The CDR3 consists of 16 residues. Germline CDR1 reads SQVTM; CDR2 reads ANQGSEA.

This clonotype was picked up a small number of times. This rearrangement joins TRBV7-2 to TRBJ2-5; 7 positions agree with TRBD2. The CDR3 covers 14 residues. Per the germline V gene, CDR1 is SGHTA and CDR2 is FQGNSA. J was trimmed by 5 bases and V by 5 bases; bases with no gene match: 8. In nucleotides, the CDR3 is TGTGCCAGCAGCAACCTAGCGGCTCGGGAGACCCAGTACTTC. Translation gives CASSNLAARETQYF.

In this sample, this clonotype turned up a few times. Here the CDR3 reads CASSRRLAGDKGEQFF. In DNA, the CDR3 is TGTGCCAGCAGCCGTAGACTAGCGGGTGACAAAGGTGAGCAGTTCTTC. V gene TRBV7-2 combines with J gene TRBJ2-1, with 10 bases fitting TRBD2. V was pared by 5 bases and J by 9 bases, with 13 bases of the junction left unmatched. The germline V gene has CDR1 SGHTA and CDR2 FQGNSA. The CDR3 is 16 residues long.

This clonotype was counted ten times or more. The CDR3 DNA follows: TGCAGCGTTCTGAATCCGCTCGAATACGAGCAGTACTTC. This gives the protein CSVLNPLEYEQYF. The rearrangement joins TRBV29-1 to TRBJ2-7; D gene ambiguous. The CDR3 totals 13 residues. Trimming took 5 bases from V and 4 from J, leaving 15 bases between them. Germline loops: CDR1 SQVTM, CDR2 ANQGSEA.

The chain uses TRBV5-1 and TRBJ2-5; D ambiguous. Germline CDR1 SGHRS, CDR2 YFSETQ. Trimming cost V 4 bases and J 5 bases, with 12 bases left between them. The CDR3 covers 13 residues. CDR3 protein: CASSPPGDETQYF. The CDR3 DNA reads TGCGCCAGCAGCCCACCCGGCGATGAGACCCAGTACTTC.

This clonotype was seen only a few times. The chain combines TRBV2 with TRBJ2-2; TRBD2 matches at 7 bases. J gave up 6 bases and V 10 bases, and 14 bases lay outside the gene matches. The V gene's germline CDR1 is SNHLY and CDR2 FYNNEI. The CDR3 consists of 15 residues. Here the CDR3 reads CAILLQSGKAGELFF. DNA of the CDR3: TGTGCCATCCTGCTCCAGAGCGGGAAGGCCGGGGAGCTGTTTTTT.